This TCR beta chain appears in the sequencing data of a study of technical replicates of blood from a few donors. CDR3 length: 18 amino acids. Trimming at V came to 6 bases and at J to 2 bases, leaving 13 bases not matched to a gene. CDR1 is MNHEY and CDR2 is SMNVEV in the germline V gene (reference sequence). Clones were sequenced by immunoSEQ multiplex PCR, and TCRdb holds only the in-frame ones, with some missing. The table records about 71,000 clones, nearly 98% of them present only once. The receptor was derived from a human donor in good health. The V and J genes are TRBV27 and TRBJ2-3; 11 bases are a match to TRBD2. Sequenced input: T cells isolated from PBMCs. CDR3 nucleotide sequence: TGTGCCAGCAGCACAACGGACGCTAGCGGGGGGTCCACAGATACGCAGTATTTT. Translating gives CASSTTDASGGSTDTQYF.